A selection of T cell receptor beta chains follows, all from one sample in a study of blood T cell repertoires in COVID-19. Sequencing was performed with immunoSEQ multiplex PCR; in TCRdb, only in-frame clones are kept and a portion is missing. The data contain tens of thousands of clones, roughly 91% of them singletons. Sequencing used peripheral blood. The receptor source for this set is a man aged 65 to 85 with active or convalescent COVID-19. CDR3s include the opening cysteine and the closing phenylalanine or tryptophan. The order of the fields is D gene, J gene, clone size, V gene, CDR3 protein, CDR3 DNA. D genes are given only for firm matches. For some rows the clone size is stated as once, few or many, or as a class when expanded; others skip it.

>.|TRBJ1-5|.|TRBV15
CATSRDKGPRGNQPQHF
TGTGCCACCAGCAGAGATAAGGGCCCGAGAGGGAATCAGCCCCAGCATTTT
>.|TRBJ2-7|.|TRBV15
CATSRERMGGYEQYF
TGTGCCACCAGCAGAGAAAGAATGGGGGGCTACGAGCAGTACTTC
>TRBD2|TRBJ2-5|.|TRBV5-1
CASSGLAGVGGETQYF
TGCGCCAGCAGTGGTCTAGCGGGCGTCGGAGGGGAGACCCAGTACTTC
>.|TRBJ1-1|.|TRBV2
CASTSQGEAFF
TGTGCCAGCACTTCTCAGGGAGAAGCTTTCTTT
>.|TRBJ1-2|.|TRBV28
CASRPQGRKGYGYTF
TGTGCCAGCAGGCCACAGGGAAGAAAGGGCTATGGCTACACCTTC
>.|TRBJ1-1|.|TRBV18
CASSPPTVNTEAFF
TGTGCCAGCTCACCACCGACTGTGAACACTGAAGCTTTCTTT
>TRBD2|TRBJ2-5|.|TRBV20-1
CSASPSGSAETQYF
TGCAGTGCTAGTCCTAGCGGGAGTGCGGAGACCCAGTACTTC
>TRBD2|TRBJ2-1|.|TRBV6-5
CASSPGGYEQFF
TGTGCCAGCAGCCCGGGGGGGTATGAGCAGTTCTTC
>.|TRBJ2-7|.|TRBV3-1/TRBV3-2
CASSQQTGRYEQYF
TGTGCCAGCAGCCAACAAACAGGTCGATACGAGCAGTACTTC
>TRBD2|TRBJ2-1|.|TRBV18
CASSPERLAGHNEQFF
TGTGCCAGCTCTCCTGAACGTCTAGCGGGACACAATGAGCAGTTCTTC
>TRBD2|TRBJ2-2|.|TRBV11-2
CASSQGGGRAYTGELFF
TGTGCCAGCAGCCAAGGAGGCGGGAGGGCCTACACCGGGGAGCTGTTTTTT
>TRBD2|TRBJ2-3|.|TRBV7-2
CASSPRVSGTPSTDTQYF
TGTGCCAGCAGCCCCCGTGTTAGCGGGACTCCAAGCACAGATACGCAGTATTTT
>TRBD2|TRBJ2-3|once|TRBV6-5
CASRGTSGSTDTQYF
TGTGCCAGCAGAGGGACTAGCGGGAGCACAGATACGCAGTATTTT
>TRBD2|TRBJ2-1|.|TRBV9
CASSGTGTSGFSSYNEQFF
TGTGCCAGCAGCGGCACCGGGACTAGCGGGTTTAGCTCCTACAATGAGCAGTTCTTC
>.|TRBJ1-1|few|TRBV4-3
CASSLGGLNTEAFF
TGCGCCAGCAGCCTGGGCGGGCTGAACACTGAAGCTTTCTTT
>.|TRBJ2-7|.|TRBV5-1
CASSLTALFSYEQYF
TGCGCCAGCAGCCTGACAGCCCTTTTCTCCTACGAGCAGTACTTC
>TRBD1|TRBJ1-2|.|TRBV20-1
CSASVSGTGQGYTF
TGCAGTGCTAGTGTATCCGGGACAGGGCAGGGCTACACCTTC
>TRBD2|TRBJ2-7|.|TRBV27
CASSSPSGRLYEQYF
TGTGCCAGCAGTTCCCCTAGCGGGAGGTTGTACGAGCAGTACTTC
>TRBD1|TRBJ2-3|.|TRBV6-5
CASSPDRGHTQYF
TGTGCCAGCAGTCCCGACAGGGGTCATACGCAGTATTTT
>TRBD1|TRBJ2-1|.|TRBV5-5
CASSPGTGYNEQFF
TGTGCCAGCAGCCCCGGGACAGGTTACAATGAGCAGTTCTTC
>.|TRBJ1-5|.|TRBV28
CASNTDILYSNQPQHF
TGTGCCAGCAATACGGACATCCTCTATAGCAATCAGCCCCAGCATTTT
>TRBD1|TRBJ2-5|.|TRBV2
CASLRDRGTETQYF
TGTGCCAGCCTCCGGGACAGGGGAACAGAGACCCAGTACTTC
>TRBD2|TRBJ2-1|.|TRBV11-2
CASSLERESRNEQFF
TGTGCCAGCAGCTTAGAGCGGGAGTCACGGAATGAGCAGTTCTTC
>TRBD1|TRBJ1-6|.|TRBV3-1/TRBV3-2
CASSQTGGHNSPLHF
TGTGCCAGCAGCCAGACAGGGGGTCATAATTCACCCCTCCACTTT
>.|TRBJ2-7|.|TRBV6-2/TRBV6-3
CASSWGTNRALEQYF
TGTGCCAGCAGTTGGGGAACTAACAGGGCTCTCGAGCAGTACTTC
>.|TRBJ1-6|.|TRBV7-9
CASSLKGLIALHF
TGTGCCAGCAGCTTAAAGGGGTTGATTGCCCTCCACTTT
>.|TRBJ1-2|few|TRBV28
CASSFRGGYTF
TGTGCCAGCAGTTTCCGGGGGGGCTACACCTTC
>TRBD2|TRBJ2-3|.|TRBV6-4
CASSEVAGGPTDTQYF
TGTGCCAGCAGTGAAGTGGCGGGAGGGCCAACAGATACGCAGTATTTT
>TRBD1|TRBJ1-3|few|TRBV18
CASSPQDRTSGNTIYF
TGTGCCAGCTCACCCCAGGACAGGACCTCTGGAAACACCATATATTTT
>TRBD2|TRBJ2-3|once|TRBV5-1
CASSLRTSGRTDTQYF
TGCGCCAGCAGCTTAAGGACTAGCGGGAGAACAGATACGCAGTATTTT
>.|TRBJ1-6|few|TRBV30
CAWSQNNSPLHF
TGTGCCTGGAGTCAGAACAATTCACCCCTCCACTTT
>.|TRBJ1-5|.|TRBV27
CASAGRAERPQHF
TGTGCCAGCGCGGGCCGTGCGGAAAGGCCCCAGCATTTT
>TRBD1|TRBJ1-1|.|TRBV6-1
CASSEVAGGAWTEAFF
TGTGCCAGCAGTGAAGTGGCAGGGGGCGCTTGGACTGAAGCTTTCTTT
>.|TRBJ2-1|.|TRBV2
CASSQSVSYNEQFF
TGTGCCAGCAGTCAAAGCGTTTCCTACAATGAGCAGTTCTTC
>TRBD2|TRBJ2-5|.|TRBV29-1
CSATSATPGTQYF
TGCAGCGCGACTAGCGCAACCCCGGGGACCCAGTACTTC
>TRBD1|TRBJ1-3|.|TRBV5-5
CASSLEDRVNTIYF
TGTGCCAGCAGCTTAGAGGACAGGGTGAACACCATATATTTT
>TRBD1|TRBJ2-7|.|TRBV30
CAWSRDSPYEQYF
TGTGCCTGGAGTAGGGACAGTCCCTACGAGCAGTACTTC
>TRBD1|TRBJ1-2|.|TRBV5-1
CASSLGTGGSYGYTF
TGCGCCAGCAGCTTGGGGACAGGGGGTAGTTATGGCTACACCTTC
>.|TRBJ2-2|.|TRBV5-1
CASSSAGTTSTGELFF
TGCGCCAGCAGCTCAGCCGGGACAACGAGCACCGGGGAGCTGTTTTTT
>.|TRBJ2-7|.|TRBV19
CASSPPAQGGRNEQYF
TGTGCCAGTAGTCCGCCGGCTCAGGGGGGTAGAAACGAGCAGTACTTC
>.|TRBJ2-7|few|TRBV6-5
CASRGFTGPSYEQYF
TGTGCCAGCAGAGGATTCACAGGGCCATCCTACGAGCAGTACTTC
>.|TRBJ1-5|.|TRBV7-8
CASSLARTENSNQPQHF
TGTGCCAGCAGCTTAGCCCGGACTGAAAATAGCAATCAGCCCCAGCATTTT
>TRBD2|TRBJ2-1|.|TRBV28
CASTTAGGAAYNEQFF
TGTGCCAGCACCACCGCCGGGGGGGCAGCATACAATGAGCAGTTCTTC
>.|TRBJ2-1|.|TRBV5-1
CASTVIRRGHGIDEQFF
TGCGCCAGCACCGTAATCCGAAGAGGGCACGGTATCGATGAGCAGTTCTTC
>TRBD2|TRBJ2-1|.|TRBV7-4
CASSLGLAQQFF
TGTGCCAGCAGCTTAGGACTAGCGCAGCAGTTCTTC
>TRBD2|TRBJ2-5|few|TRBV24-1
CATSDFGGSQAETQYF
TGTGCCACCAGTGATTTTGGCGGGAGTCAGGCAGAGACCCAGTACTTC
>.|TRBJ1-4|.|TRBV21-1
CASSRGEKLFF
TGTGCCAGCAGCAGAGGCGAAAAACTGTTTTTT
>TRBD1|TRBJ2-7|.|TRBV28
CASIGDRAAYEQYF
TGTGCCAGCATTGGGGACAGGGCGGCCTACGAGCAGTACTTC
>.|TRBJ1-4|.|TRBV5-5
CASSWPGLDEKLFF
TGTGCCAGCAGCTGGCCAGGCTTAGATGAAAAACTGTTTTTT
>.|TRBJ2-3|.|TRBV19
CATTPTGVSTDTQYF
TGTGCCACTACACCCACGGGAGTGTCGACAGATACGCAGTATTTT
>.|TRBJ1-1|.|TRBV7-8
CASGGYTEAFF
TGTGCCAGCGGGGGGTACACTGAAGCTTTCTTT
>.|TRBJ1-2|.|TRBV7-9
CASSVFNSYGYTF
TGTGCCAGCAGTGTGTTTAACAGCTATGGCTACACCTTC
>.|TRBJ2-7|once|TRBV28
CASTYPLGGSYEQYF
TGTGCCAGCACCTACCCCCTGGGGGGTTCCTACGAGCAGTACTTC